One T cell receptor beta chain is described in this entry. The sample is drawn from a study of blood T cell repertoires in COVID-19. The repertoire was sequenced with immunoSEQ multiplex PCR; TCRdb's copy has only in-frame clones and lacks some. Of 130,000 to 150,000 clones listed, about four fifths are singletons. The CDR3 extends over 12 amino acids. V was trimmed by 1 base and J by 8 bases, leaving 9 bases between them. Per the germline V gene, CDR1 is SGHRS and CDR2 is YFSETQ. The source material was peripheral blood. This sequence originates from a human donor with acute or convalescent COVID-19. The donor label of this sample is uncertain. The rearrangement links TRBV5-1 to TRBJ1-2; tentative D call: TRBD1 (5 bases). The CDR3 DNA reads TGCGCCAGCAGCTTGCCAGGGTCCGGCTACACCTTC. Translation: CASSLPGSGYTF.